This T cell receptor beta chain was identified during a study of neurological immune-mediated disorders. V lost 4 bases, J lost 9 bases, and 4 bases stayed unmatched. This CDR3 has 13 amino acids. Germline CDR1 and CDR2: DFQATT and SNEGSKA (reference sequence). The authors produced cDNA by 5'RACE using 10-nucleotide random UMIs. Per sequencing run, 15-18 subjects together gave over 170 million TCR-beta sequences. TCRdb redid the calling of the 5' RACE reads with MiXCR, one entry per CDR3 protein. The sample contains 25,000 to 30,000 distinct CDR3 sequences, more than 6.5% of which appear only once. This clonotype occurred many times.

The sample taken for sequencing was PBMCs. The sequence was obtained from a woman in her forties or fifties in good health. The rearrangement uses TRBV20-1 and TRBJ2-1; 12 positions match TRBD2. Written as DNA, the CDR3 is TGCAGTGCTATGACTAGCGGGAGCGGTGAGCAGTTCTTC. This sequence encodes CSAMTSGSGEQFF.